Following are 10 T cell receptor beta chains from one sample sequenced in a study of early T cells in non-severe SARS-CoV-2 infection. MiXCR, applied by TCRdb to the 5' RACE reads, yields one record per CDR3 protein. The sample lists about 64,000 distinct CDR3 sequences; under 15% were seen once. Sequenced: whole blood. Receptor source: an adult who was a healthcare worker with PCR-confirmed SARS-CoV-2 infection or an uninfected control (not recorded which).

The chain couples TRBV5-1 to TRBJ2-1, with 8 bases matching TRBD1. The CDR3 totals 14 residues. Germline CDR1 SGHRS, CDR2 YFSETQ. After removal of 4 bases from V and 4 bases from J, the junction contained 4 bases not matched to a gene. As DNA, the CDR3 is TGCGCCAGCAGCACCACAGGGGGTTACAATGAGCAGTTCTTC. It encodes CASSTTGGYNEQFF.

This clonotype was detected only a few times. The CDR3 nucleotides read TGCGCCAGCAGCCCGCTCGGGGGCGACAAAAACATTCAGTACTTC. As protein: CASSPLGGDKNIQYF. The V gene is TRBV5-1, the J gene TRBJ2-4, with D perhaps TRBD1 or TRBD2 (6 bases each). The V end was cut by 4 bases, the J end by 3 bases, with 14 bases between. This CDR3 contains 15 residues. CDR1 is SGHRS and CDR2 is YFSETQ in the germline V gene.

Comments on this clonotype: The final CDR3 position lacks the conserved phenylalanine or tryptophan, pointing to a likely read error. The chain joins TRBV7-6 to TRBJ2-7; the D is unclear. CDR3 length equals 14 residues. The germline CDR1 and CDR2 sequences are SGHVS and FNYEAQ. Deletions cut 5 bases from V and 1 base from J, with 12 bases between. CDR3 nucleotide sequence: TGTGCCAGCAGCCTAAGGACGGATTCCTACGAGCAGTACATC. Translating gives CASSLRTDSYEQYI.

This clonotype was observed a few times. This chain uses TRBV6-6 with TRBJ1-1; maybe TRBD1 (6 bases). The V end lost 4 bases, the J end lost 8 bases, and 8 bases lay between the germline ends. Per germline, CDR1 MNHNY and CDR2 SVGAGI (reference sequence). This CDR3 is 11 amino acids long. The CDR3 reads CASSWTDEAFF. The CDR3 coding sequence is TGTGCCAGCAGTTGGACAGACGAAGCTTTCTTT.

This clonotype was counted ten times or more. The V and J genes are TRBV10-1 and TRBJ2-1; D might be TRBD1 (6 bases). The CDR3 sequence is 16 residues long. The germline V gene encodes CDR1 WNHNN and CDR2 SYGVQD (reference sequence). Trimming removed 5 bases at V and 5 bases at J, with 19 bases between. The CDR3 sequence is CASSRPQGSRDNEQFF. CDR3 coding DNA: TGCGCCAGCAGTAGACCTCAGGGGTCGAGGGACAATGAGCAGTTCTTC.

The rearrangement links TRBV5-4 to TRBJ1-1; D ambiguous. The germline gives CDR1 SGHNT, CDR2 YYREEE (reference sequence). The CDR3 loop spans 14 amino acids. V was clipped by 1 base and J by 4 bases, with 11 bases between them. CDR3: CASSLIVVGTEAFF. The DNA of the CDR3 is TGTGCCAGCAGCTTGATCGTGGTGGGCACTGAAGCTTTCTTT.

This clonotype was observed many times. V is TRBV4-2 and J is TRBJ2-1; tentatively, D is TRBD2 (7 bases). Looked up from germline, CDR1 is LGHNA and CDR2 is YNFKEQ. The CDR3 runs 15 residues. Trimming pared 1 base from V and 8 bases from J, leaving 15 bases between. This CDR3 reads CASSQAGGPGHEQFF. The CDR3 bases are TGTGCCAGCAGCCAAGCCGGGGGGCCTGGGCATGAGCAGTTCTTC.

The CDR3 protein is CASSPSMGFNEQYF. CDR3 sequence (DNA): TGTGCCAGCTCGCCATCCATGGGTTTCAACGAGCAGTACTTC. The chain combines TRBV18 with TRBJ2-7; D remains unclear. V gave up 6 bases and J gave up 5 bases, with 17 bases separating them. The CDR3 has 14 residues. Per the germline V gene, CDR1 is KGHSH and CDR2 is LQKENI. Full variable domain (outside the CDR3, taken from reference TRBV18 and TRBJ2-7): NAGVMQNPRHLVRRRGQEARLRCSPMKGHSHVYWYRQLPEEGLKFMVYLQKENIIDESGMPKERFSAEFPKEGPSILRIQQVVRGDSAAYFCASSPSMGFNEQYFGPGTRLTVT.

The rearrangement uses TRBV14 and TRBJ2-5; D may be TRBD2 (5 bases). The CDR3 runs 15 residues. The V gene's germline CDR1 is SGHDN and CDR2 FVKESK. Deletions cut 1 base from V and 3 bases from J, with 12 bases between. For the CDR3, the DNA is TGTGCCAGCAGCCAAGTTGGCCACGGGAAAGAGACCCAGTACTTC. Its protein is CASSQVGHGKETQYF.

This clonotype was seen more than once but under ten times. The chain carries TRBV18 and TRBJ1-2; 10 bases fit TRBD1. Germline V gives CDR1 KGHSH, CDR2 LQKENI. J gave up 2 bases and V 3 bases, and 9 bases lay outside the gene matches. This CDR3 has 17 amino acids. This CDR3 is CASSPLPGQGLNYGYTF. DNA for the CDR3: TGTGCCAGCTCACCGCTACCGGGACAGGGGCTAAACTATGGCTACACCTTC.